The rows below give T cell receptor beta chains drawn from one sample of a study of blood T cells in healthy people across ages. Via MiXCR, TCRdb re-called the 5' RACE reads, giving one row per CDR3 protein. Here the sample spans approximately 880,000 distinct CDR3 sequences, roughly 48% being singletons. Sequencing was performed on blood. These receptor sequences come from a man in his thirties or forties in good health. Each CDR3 is given with its conserved first and last residue. A D gene is named only where the DNA matches it firmly. The size field is filled for only some rows; it gives once, few, many or a size class.

D gene,clone size,CDR3 length,J gene,V gene,CDR3 DNA,CDR3 protein
-,-,16,TRBJ2-1,TRBV27,TGTGCCAGCAGTTTATATGGGTGGGGAGGGGGAAGTGAGCAGTTCTTC,CASSLYGWGGGSEQFF
TRBD1,-,15,TRBJ1-6,TRBV3-1,TGTGCCAGCAGCCAGGACGGGCCAGGGGGGAGGCCCCTCCACTTT,CASSQDGPGGRPLHF
-,-,14,TRBJ2-7,TRBV9,TGTGCCAGCAGCACGGGCCTCCGTCCCTACGAGCAGTACTTC,CASSTGLRPYEQYF
-,-,18,TRBJ1-6,TRBV14,TGTGCCAGCAGCCAAGATGGCTCTGGGGACGGACATAATTCACCCCTCCACTTT,CASSQDGSGDGHNSPLHF
-,-,13,TRBJ2-5,TRBV21-1,TGTGCCAGCAGTTCAGCTGGGGGTAGGGAGCAGTACTTC,CASSSAGGREQYF
-,few,14,TRBJ2-7,TRBV13,TGTGCCAGCAGCTCGTTAGGGGCGGCCTACGAGCAGTACTTC,CASSSLGAAYEQYF
-,once,15,TRBJ2-5,TRBV4-1,TGCGCCAGCAGCCAAGATGGTCTAGGCCTCAATGAGCGGTACTTC,CASSQDGLGLNERYF
TRBD1,few,13,TRBJ1-4,TRBV30,TGTGCCTGGGACCGGGACAGGAGGGGAAAACTGTTTTTT,CAWDRDRRGKLFF
-,-,13,TRBJ1-1,TRBV7-9,TGTGCCAGCAGCGCGGGGGTAGAATGGGAAGCTTTCTTT,CASSAGVEWEAFF
-,few,14,TRBJ2-1,TRBV15,TGTGCCACCTACAGCAGGGAGCGGCACAATGAGCAGTTCTTC,CATYSRERHNEQFF
-,-,12,TRBJ1-1,TRBV30,TGTGCCTGGAGTGTACGACAGACCGGAGCTTTCTTT,CAWSVRQTGAFF
-,-,16,TRBJ2-7,TRBV6-5,TGTGCCAGCAGTTACGGGAGAGGGGGCGGGACCTACGAGCAGTACTTC,CASSYGRGGGTYEQYF
TRBD1,few,15,TRBJ1-4,TRBV12-3/TRBV12-4,TGTGCCAGCAGTTTCTCCGGGACAGGGAATGAAAAACTGTTTTTT,CASSFSGTGNEKLFF
-,few,14,TRBJ2-7,TRBV10-3,TGTGCCATCAGTGAGCTTACTAACAGCTACGAGCAGTACTTC,CAISELTNSYEQYF
-,-,15,TRBJ2-5,TRBV4-3,TGCGCCAGCAGCTCTCGTCCCGGGGGCACCTACGCGCAGTACTTC,CASSSRPGGTYAQYF
-,-,14,TRBJ1-1,TRBV15,TGTGCCACCAGCTTGAGCAGATTAAACACTGAAGCTTTCTTT,CATSLSRLNTEAFF
-,few,11,TRBJ2-1,TRBV10-3,TGTGCCACCTCGGGCGTCAATGAGCAGTTCTTC,CATSGVNEQFF
TRBD2,-,14,TRBJ2-7,TRBV20-1,TGCGGTGCTAGGGGGACTAGCTTTAGCTACGAGCAGTACTTC,CGARGTSFSYEQYF
-,-,15,TRBJ1-4,TRBV7-9,TGTGCCAGCAGCTCAGATCTAGGGACAAGAGAAAAACTGTTTTTT,CASSSDLGTREKLFF
-,-,15,TRBJ2-2,TRBV4-1,TGCGCCAGCAGCTTCCCAGCGGTGAACACCGGGGAGCTGTTTTTT,CASSFPAVNTGELFF
-,-,14,TRBJ2-7,TRBV6-1,TGTGCCAGCAGTGATTCATGGGGCGGTTACGAGCAGTACTTC,CASSDSWGGYEQYF
-,once,15,TRBJ2-3,TRBV12-3/TRBV12-4,TGTGCCAGCAGTTCGCAGAGTCTCAGAACAGATACGCAGTATTTT,CASSSQSLRTDTQYF
-,-,14,TRBJ2-6,TRBV5-1,TGCGCCAGCAGCCCCGTAGCTGGGGCCAACGTCCTGACTTTC,CASSPVAGANVLTF
TRBD1,-,19,TRBJ1-5,TRBV4-1,TGCGCCAGCAGCCAAGCGGGGGGACAGGGACCGAGCCCTAATCAGCCCCAGCATTTT,CASSQAGGQGPSPNQPQHF
TRBD2,few,20,TRBJ2-1,TRBV5-1,TGCGCCAGCAGCTTGGTTGGCCCGTCCGCTAGCGGGGGATCCTACAATGAGCAGTTCTTC,CASSLVGPSASGGSYNEQFF